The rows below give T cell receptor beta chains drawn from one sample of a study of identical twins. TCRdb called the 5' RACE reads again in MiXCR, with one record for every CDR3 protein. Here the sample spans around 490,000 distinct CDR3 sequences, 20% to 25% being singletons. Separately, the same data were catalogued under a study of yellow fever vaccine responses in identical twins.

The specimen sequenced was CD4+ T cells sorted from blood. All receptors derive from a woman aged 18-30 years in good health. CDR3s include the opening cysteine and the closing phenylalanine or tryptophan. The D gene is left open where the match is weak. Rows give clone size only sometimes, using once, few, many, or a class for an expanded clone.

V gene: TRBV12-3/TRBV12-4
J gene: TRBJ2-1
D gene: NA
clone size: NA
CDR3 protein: CASSLYGSRYEQFF
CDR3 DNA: TGTGCCAGCAGTTTGTACGGGAGTCGGTATGAGCAGTTCTTC

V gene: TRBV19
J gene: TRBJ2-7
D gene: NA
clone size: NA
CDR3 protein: CASSIARGTYEQYF
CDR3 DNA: TGTGCCAGTAGTATAGCTCGGGGTACCTACGAGCAGTACTTC

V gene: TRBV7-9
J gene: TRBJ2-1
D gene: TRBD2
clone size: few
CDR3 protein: CASRTSGRGGNEQFF
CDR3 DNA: TGTGCCAGCAGAACGAGCGGGAGAGGGGGAAATGAGCAGTTCTTC

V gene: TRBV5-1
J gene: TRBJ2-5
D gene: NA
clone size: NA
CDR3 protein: CASSFIRQSDGKETQYF
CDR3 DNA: TGCGCCAGCAGCTTTATCAGGCAGTCGGACGGAAAAGAGACCCAGTACTTC

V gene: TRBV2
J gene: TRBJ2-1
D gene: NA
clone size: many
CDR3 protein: CASSELGGGYNEQFF
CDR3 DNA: TGTGCCAGCAGTGAATTAGGGGGGGGATACAATGAGCAGTTCTTC

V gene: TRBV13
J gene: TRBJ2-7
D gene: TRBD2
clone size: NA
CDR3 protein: CASSFGLAGVAYEQYF
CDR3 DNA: TGTGCCAGCAGCTTTGGACTAGCGGGAGTCGCCTACGAGCAGTACTTC

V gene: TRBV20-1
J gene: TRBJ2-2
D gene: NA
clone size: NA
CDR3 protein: CSAPVLGGAGELFF
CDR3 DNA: TGCAGTGCCCCCGTCCTGGGGGGCGCCGGGGAGCTGTTTTTT

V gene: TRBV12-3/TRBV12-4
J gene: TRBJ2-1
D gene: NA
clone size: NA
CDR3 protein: CASSFSHTFYNEQFF
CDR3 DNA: TGTGCCAGCAGTTTTTCCCACACCTTCTACAATGAGCAGTTCTTC

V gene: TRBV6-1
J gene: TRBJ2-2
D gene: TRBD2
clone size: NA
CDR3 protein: CASRPGLAGGPVGTGELFF
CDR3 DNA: TGTGCCAGCAGACCGGGACTAGCGGGAGGGCCTGTCGGGACCGGGGAGCTGTTTTTT

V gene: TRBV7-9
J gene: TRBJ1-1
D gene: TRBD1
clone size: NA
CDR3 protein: CASSFQGATEAFF
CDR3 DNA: TGTGCCAGCAGCTTCCAGGGGGCCACTGAAGCTTTCTTT

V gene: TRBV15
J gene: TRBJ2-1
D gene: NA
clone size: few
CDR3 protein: CATRTSDNEQFF
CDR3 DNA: TGTGCCACCAGAACTAGTGACAATGAGCAGTTCTTC

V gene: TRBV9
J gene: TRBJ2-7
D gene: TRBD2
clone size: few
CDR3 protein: CASSSPGLAYEQYF
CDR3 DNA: TGTGCCAGCAGCTCACCGGGACTAGCGTACGAGCAGTACTTC

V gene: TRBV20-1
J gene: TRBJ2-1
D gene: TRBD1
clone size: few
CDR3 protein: CSARGGTGGYEQFF
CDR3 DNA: TGCAGTGCTAGAGGAGGGACAGGGGGTTATGAGCAGTTCTTC

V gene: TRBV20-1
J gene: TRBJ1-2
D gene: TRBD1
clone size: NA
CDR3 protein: CSAGQGLLYGYTF
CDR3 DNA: TGCAGTGCGGGACAGGGGCTACTCTATGGCTACACCTTC

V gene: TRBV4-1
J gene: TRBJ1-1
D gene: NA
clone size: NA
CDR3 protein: CASSHDGQPNTEAFF
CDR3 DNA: TGCGCCAGCAGCCACGACGGACAGCCGAACACTGAAGCTTTCTTT

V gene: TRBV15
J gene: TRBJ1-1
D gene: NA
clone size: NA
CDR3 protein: CATSRDPGPSTEAFF
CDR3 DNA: TGTGCCACCAGCAGAGATCCTGGGCCTTCCACTGAAGCTTTCTTT

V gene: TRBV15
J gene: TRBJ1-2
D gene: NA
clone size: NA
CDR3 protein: CASSIARANYGYTF
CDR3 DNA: TGTGCCTCCAGCATCGCCAGGGCTAACTATGGCTACACCTTC

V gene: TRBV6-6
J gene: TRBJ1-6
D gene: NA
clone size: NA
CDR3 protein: CASQGANSPLHF
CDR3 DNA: TGTGCCAGCCAAGGAGCTAATTCACCCCTCCACTTT

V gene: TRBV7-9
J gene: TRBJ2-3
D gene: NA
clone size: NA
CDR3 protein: CASSLYPGPTDTQYF
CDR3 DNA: TGTGCCAGCAGCTTATATCCAGGGCCCACAGATACGCAGTATTTT

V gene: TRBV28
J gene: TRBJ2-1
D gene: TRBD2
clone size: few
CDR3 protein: CASSPSGLAVSYNEQFF
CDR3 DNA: TGTGCCAGCAGTCCCTCGGGACTAGCGGTTTCCTACAATGAGCAGTTCTTC

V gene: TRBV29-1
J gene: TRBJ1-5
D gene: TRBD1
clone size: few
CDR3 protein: CSVGTGGNQPQHF
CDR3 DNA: TGCAGCGTCGGCACAGGGGGCAATCAGCCCCAGCATTTT

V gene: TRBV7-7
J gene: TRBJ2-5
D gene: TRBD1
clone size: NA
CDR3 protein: CASSIGQGWETQYF
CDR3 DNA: TGTGCCAGCAGCATCGGACAGGGCTGGGAGACCCAGTACTTC

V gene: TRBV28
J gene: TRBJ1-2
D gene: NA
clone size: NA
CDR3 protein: CASSLTVYGYTF
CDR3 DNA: TGTGCCAGCAGTTTGACGGTCTATGGCTACACCTTC

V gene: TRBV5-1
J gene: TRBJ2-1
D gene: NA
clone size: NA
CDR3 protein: CASSLAGLPGKHYNEQFF
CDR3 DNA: TGCGCCAGCAGCTTGGCCGGTCTCCCAGGGAAACATTACAATGAGCAGTTCTTC

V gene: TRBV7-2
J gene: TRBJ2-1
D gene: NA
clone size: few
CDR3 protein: CASSYPIRGNEQFF
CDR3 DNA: TGTGCCAGCAGCTACCCGATCAGGGGCAATGAGCAGTTCTTC

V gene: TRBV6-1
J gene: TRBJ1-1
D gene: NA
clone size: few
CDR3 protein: CASSGRWDTEAFF
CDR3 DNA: TGTGCCAGCAGTGGGAGGTGGGACACTGAAGCTTTCTTT

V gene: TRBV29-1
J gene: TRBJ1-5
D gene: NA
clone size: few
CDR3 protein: CSVDKTSNQPQHF
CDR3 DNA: TGCAGCGTTGACAAAACGAGCAATCAGCCCCAGCATTTT

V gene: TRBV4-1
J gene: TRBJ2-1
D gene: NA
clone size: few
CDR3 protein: CASSQPPDGRATYNEQFF
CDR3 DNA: TGCGCCAGCAGCCAACCCCCAGACGGCAGGGCTACCTACAATGAGCAGTTCTTC

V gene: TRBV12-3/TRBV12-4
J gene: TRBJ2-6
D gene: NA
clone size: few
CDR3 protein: CASSLFGLSGANVLTF
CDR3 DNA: TGTGCCAGCAGTTTATTTGGGCTCTCTGGGGCCAACGTCCTGACTTTC

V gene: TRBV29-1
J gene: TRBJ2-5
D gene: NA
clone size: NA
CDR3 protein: CSVADQGETQYF
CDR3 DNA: TGCAGCGTCGCGGACCAGGGTGAGACCCAGTACTTC

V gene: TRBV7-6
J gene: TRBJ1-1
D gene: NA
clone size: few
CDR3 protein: CASSKGGPNTEAFF
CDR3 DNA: TGTGCCAGCAGCAAAGGTGGCCCGAACACTGAAGCTTTCTTT

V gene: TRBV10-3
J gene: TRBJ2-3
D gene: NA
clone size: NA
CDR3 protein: CAISAGQTPSDTQYF
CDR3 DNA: TGTGCCATCAGTGCCGGGCAGACGCCGTCTGATACGCAGTATTTT

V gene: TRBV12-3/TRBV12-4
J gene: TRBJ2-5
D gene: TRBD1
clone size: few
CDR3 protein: CASSLGPTGGETQYF
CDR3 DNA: TGTGCCAGCAGTTTAGGTCCCACAGGGGGTGAGACCCAGTACTTC

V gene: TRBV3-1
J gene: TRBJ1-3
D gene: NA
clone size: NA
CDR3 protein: CASSLLRHSGNTIYF
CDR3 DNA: TGTGCCAGCAGCCTATTACGCCACTCTGGAAACACCATATATTTT

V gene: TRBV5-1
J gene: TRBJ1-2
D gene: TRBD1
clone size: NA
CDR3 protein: CASSLDGTVGYTF
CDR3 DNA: TGCGCCAGCAGCTTGGATGGGACAGTTGGCTACACCTTC

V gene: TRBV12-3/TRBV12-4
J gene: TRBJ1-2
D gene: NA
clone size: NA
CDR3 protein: CASSLMSQGYTF
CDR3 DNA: TGTGCCAGCAGTTTAATGTCACAGGGCTACACCTTC

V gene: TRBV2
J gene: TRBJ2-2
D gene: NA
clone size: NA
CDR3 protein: CASSEAGLDTGELFF
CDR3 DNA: TGTGCCAGCAGTGAAGCAGGGTTGGACACCGGGGAGCTGTTTTTT